The rows below give T cell receptor beta chains drawn from one sample of a study of Ad26.COV2.S vaccination and SARS-CoV-2 variants. The protocol was immunoSEQ multiplex PCR, while the TCRdb copy is restricted to in-frame clones and leaves out a portion. The sample yields approximately 340,000 clones, roughly 84% seen once. The sequenced sample was peripheral blood, obtained in a trial of Ad26.COV2.S vaccine versus placebo. All receptors come from a person aged 18-60 years who received the Ad26.COV2.S COVID-19 vaccine or a placebo. The CDR3 runs from the conserved cysteine through the conserved F or W. Only some rows state a clone size, as once, few, many or a class for expanded clones.

abundance,v_gene,CDR3aa
NA,TRBV6-1,CASSDRDRGRNIQYF
NA,TRBV19,CASSPGTGWINEQFF
NA,TRBV5-1,CASSLGQPNTEAFF
NA,TRBV9,CASSVEQVHGNTIYF
NA,TRBV6-5,CASSYSSINEQYF
once,TRBV28,CASSLGSRTDTQYF
NA,TRBV9,CASTLTGTHYNEQFF
NA,TRBV10-3,CAISESEVDRTIYEQYF
NA,TRBV5-6,CASSEGTGGGMYGYTF
NA,TRBV11-2,CASSLWTTYGYTF
NA,TRBV12-3/TRBV12-4,CASRSTEYTEAFF
NA,TRBV21-1,CASSVWVSNFTMNTGELFF
NA,TRBV7-2,CASSSITGGNSPLHF
NA,TRBV4-3,CASSQAPGLAGAEQYF